This T cell receptor (beta chain) was captured in a study of radiation and T cells in renal cell carcinoma. Whole-study results and caveats: No pretreatment tumor biopsies were available for baseline clonotypes.

Specified time point: baseline pretreatment blood. Treatment here: 15 Gy SBRT to primary tumor, nephrectomy 4 weeks later. This clone was seen only once. As yet, its antigen is unknown. Assay: immunoSEQ multiplex PCR; the TCRdb copy retains only in-frame clones and omits some. The table lists roughly 120,000 clones, 82% of them singletons, with around 3% in the top ten. This TCR was recovered from a woman aged 55-70 years with renal cell carcinoma. Sequenced here: blood, sampled from a patient whose treatment included radiotherapy and nephrectomy.

The CDR3 DNA reads TGTGCCGCGGGGAGTAGTTGGTATGGCTACACCTTC. It encodes CAAGSSWYGYTF. J is TRBJ1-2 and V is TRBV6-5; D uncertain. This CDR3 has 12 residues. Germline V gene sequence: CDR1 MNHEY, CDR2 SVGAGI. V was cut by 11 bases and J by 5 bases, with 15 bases left in between.